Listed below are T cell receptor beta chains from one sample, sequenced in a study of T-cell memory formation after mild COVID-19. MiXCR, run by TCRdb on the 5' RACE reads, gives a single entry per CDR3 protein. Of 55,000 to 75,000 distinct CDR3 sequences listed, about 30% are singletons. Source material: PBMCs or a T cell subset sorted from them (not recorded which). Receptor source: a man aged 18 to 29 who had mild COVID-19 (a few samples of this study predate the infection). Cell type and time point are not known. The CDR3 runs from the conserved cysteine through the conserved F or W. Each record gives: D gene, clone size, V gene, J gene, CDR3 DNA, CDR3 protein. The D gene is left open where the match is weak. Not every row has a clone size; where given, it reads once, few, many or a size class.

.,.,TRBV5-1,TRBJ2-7,TGCGCCAGCAGCCACAGGCGACAGACCTACGAGCAGTACTTC,CASSHRRQTYEQYF
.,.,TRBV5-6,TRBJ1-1,TGTGCCAGCAGTCCAGGGGTGGCGGGATCTGAAGCTTTCTTT,CASSPGVAGSEAFF
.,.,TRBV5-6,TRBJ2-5,TGTGCCAGCAGCTTCGGCAGTGGGACCCAGTACTTC,CASSFGSGTQYF
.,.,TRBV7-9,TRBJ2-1,TGTGCCAGCAGCTTCGTGCGGTTTGAGCAGTTCTTC,CASSFVRFEQFF
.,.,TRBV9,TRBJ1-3,TGTGCCAGCAGCGTAGAGGTCGGGGCTGGAAACACCATATATTTT,CASSVEVGAGNTIYF
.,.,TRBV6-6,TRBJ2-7,TGTGCCAGCAGTTACGCAGCTGACTACGAGCAGTACTTC,CASSYAADYEQYF
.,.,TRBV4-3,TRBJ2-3,TGCGCCAGCAGCCAAGATCCTCCAGGGGTTAGCACAGATACGCAGTATTTT,CASSQDPPGVSTDTQYF
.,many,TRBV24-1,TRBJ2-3,TGTGCCACCAGTAGTGGGCGGCGGGGGACAGGAGATACGCAGTATTTT,CATSSGRRGTGDTQYF
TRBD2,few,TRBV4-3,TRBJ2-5,TGCGCCAGCAGCCATAGCGGGGGGGGCCAAGAGACCCAGTACTTC,CASSHSGGGQETQYF
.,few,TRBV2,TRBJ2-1,TGTGCCAGCAGGGTGGCTTCCTACAATGAGCAGTTCTTC,CASRVASYNEQFF
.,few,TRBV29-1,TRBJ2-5,TGCAGCGTTGAAGATCATGGCAGCCGACCCCAGTACTTC,CSVEDHGSRPQYF
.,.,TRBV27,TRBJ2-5,TGTGCCAGCAGTTTATTTCGCGGGGTAGGGGAGACCCAGTACTTC,CASSLFRGVGETQYF
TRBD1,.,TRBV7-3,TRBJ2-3,TGTGCCAGCAGCTTTACAGGGGGCAGGGCAGATACGCAGTATTTT,CASSFTGGRADTQYF
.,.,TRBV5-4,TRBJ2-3,TGTGCCAGCAGCCCCCTGGGGACTTGGGACACAGATACGCAGTATTTT,CASSPLGTWDTDTQYF
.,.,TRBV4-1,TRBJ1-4,TGCGCCAGCAGCCAAGATTTGGCAGGGCCTGAAAAACTGTTTTTT,CASSQDLAGPEKLFF
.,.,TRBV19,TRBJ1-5,TGTGCCAGTAGTATAGATTTGGTCATGCCGGCCCGGGAGAGCAATCAGCCCCAGCATTTT,CASSIDLVMPARESNQPQHF
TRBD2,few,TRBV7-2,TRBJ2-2,TGTGCCAGCAGCAAACCGGGACTAGCGGGACCCGGGGAGCTGTTTTTT,CASSKPGLAGPGELFF
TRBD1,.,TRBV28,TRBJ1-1,TGTGCCAGCAGTTTATTGAACCGGGACAGGAACACTGAAGCTTTCTTT,CASSLLNRDRNTEAFF
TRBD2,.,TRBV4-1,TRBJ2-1,TGCGCCAGCAGCCAAGACGTAAGCGGGAGCTACAATGAGCAGTTCTTC,CASSQDVSGSYNEQFF
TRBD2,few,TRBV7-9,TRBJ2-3,TGTGCCAGCAGCACACGAGACCGGGACTACAACTCAGATACGCAGTATTTT,CASSTRDRDYNSDTQYF
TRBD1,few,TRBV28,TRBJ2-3,TGTGCCAGCAGCCTCGCTCGGGACAGGGAGGGAGATACGCAGTATTTT,CASSLARDREGDTQYF
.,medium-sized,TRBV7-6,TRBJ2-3,TGTGCCAGCAGCTTTACGGGTAGGGGGTACACAGATACGCAGTATTTT,CASSFTGRGYTDTQYF
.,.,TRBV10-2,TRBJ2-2,TGCGCCAGCAGTGGTACTAAGGGAGGCACCGGGGAGCTGTTTTTT,CASSGTKGGTGELFF
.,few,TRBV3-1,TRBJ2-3,TGTGCCAGCAGCCAAGAAATACTGGCAGATACGCAGTATTTT,CASSQEILADTQYF
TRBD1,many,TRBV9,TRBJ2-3,TGTGCCAGCAGCGTGGATCAGGGGGCCTCTGGGTATACGCAGTATTTT,CASSVDQGASGYTQYF
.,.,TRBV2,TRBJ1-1,TGTGCCAGCATCCCCGGGGTAGGGTTGGCCACTGAAGCTTTCTTT,CASIPGVGLATEAFF
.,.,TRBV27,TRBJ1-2,TGTGCCAGCAGCTCCCCTTCGGCGGGGTCGAACTATGGCTACACCTTC,CASSSPSAGSNYGYTF
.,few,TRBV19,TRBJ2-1,TGTGCCAGTAGTATATCGGCGGGCACCTACAATGAGCAGTTCTTC,CASSISAGTYNEQFF
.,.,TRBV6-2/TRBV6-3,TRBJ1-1,TGTGCCAGCAGTCCTGGGGGCCGGAACACTGAAGCTTTCTTT,CASSPGGRNTEAFF
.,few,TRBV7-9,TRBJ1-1,TGTGCCAGCAGCCCGCTTCGACTGGGCGCTGAAGCTTTCTTT,CASSPLRLGAEAFF
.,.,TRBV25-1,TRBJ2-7,TGTGCCAGCAGTGAAGGCCTTCTGGGAAACGAGCAGTACTTC,CASSEGLLGNEQYF
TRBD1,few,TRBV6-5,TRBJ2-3,TGTGCCAGCAGTTTCCAGCGACAGGGTCTGTTAAGTACGCAGTATTTT,CASSFQRQGLLSTQYF
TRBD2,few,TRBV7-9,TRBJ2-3,TGTGCCAGCAGCTTAGTCCGACTAGCGGGGGGATCCACAGATACGCAGTATTTT,CASSLVRLAGGSTDTQYF
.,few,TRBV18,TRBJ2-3,TGTGCCAGCTCATCAGAGGCAGATACGCAGTATTTT,CASSSEADTQYF
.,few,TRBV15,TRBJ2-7,TGTGCCACCAGCAGAGTAACAGGCTCCTACGAGCAGTACTTC,CATSRVTGSYEQYF
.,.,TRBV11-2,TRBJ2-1,TGTGCCAGCAGCTATGATCCCCGGGGGCGGAGGAGTGAGCAGTTCTTC,CASSYDPRGRRSEQFF
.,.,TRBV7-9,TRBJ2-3,TGTGCCAGCATCCCCCCAGGGGCCGGCACAGATACGCAGTATTTT,CASIPPGAGTDTQYF
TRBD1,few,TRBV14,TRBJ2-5,TGTGCCAGCAGCCAAGGATCATCCGCCGGGACAGGTTTTCAAGAGACCCAGTACTTC,CASSQGSSAGTGFQETQYF
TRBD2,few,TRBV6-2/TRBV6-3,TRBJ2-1,TGTGCCAGCAGTTACCTAGCGGGGTCCTCCTACAATGAGCAGTTCTTC,CASSYLAGSSYNEQFF
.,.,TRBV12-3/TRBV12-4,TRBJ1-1,TGTGCCAGCAGGTACAGGGACGCCGCTGAAGCTTTCTTT,CASRYRDAAEAFF
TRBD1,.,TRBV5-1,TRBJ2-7,TGCGCCAGCAGCTTGGTGGACAGGGTGGACGACGAGCAGTACTTC,CASSLVDRVDDEQYF
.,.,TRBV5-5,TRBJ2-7,TGTGCCAGCAGTTCGGCCCCCACGGAAGCCTACGAGCAGTACTTC,CASSSAPTEAYEQYF
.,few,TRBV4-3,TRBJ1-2,TGCGCCAGCAGCCAAGGGAAGAGTTTCTATGGCTACACCTTC,CASSQGKSFYGYTF
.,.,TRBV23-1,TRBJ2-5,TGCGCCAGAGGGCCCCAAAGGACCCGCCAAGAGACCCAGTACTTC,CARGPQRTRQETQYF
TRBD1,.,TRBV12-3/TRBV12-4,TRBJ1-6,TGTGCCAGCAGTGTCGGACAGGGAGTTACACCCCTCCACTTT,CASSVGQGVTPLHF
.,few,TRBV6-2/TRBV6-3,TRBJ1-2,TGTGCCAGCAGTTACCCCAGGGACTTCTATGGCTACACCTTC,CASSYPRDFYGYTF
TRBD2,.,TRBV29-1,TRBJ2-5,TGCAGCGTTGATGGGCTAGCGGGGCCTCTACAAGAGACCCAGTACTTC,CSVDGLAGPLQETQYF
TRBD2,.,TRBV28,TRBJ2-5,TGTGCCAGCAGTTTTTCACTAGCGGGGGGGGGACAAGAGACCCAGTACTTC,CASSFSLAGGGQETQYF
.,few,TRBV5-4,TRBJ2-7,TGTGCCAGCAGCTTGGCCGCCAGGGGCGATTACGAGCAGTACTTC,CASSLAARGDYEQYF
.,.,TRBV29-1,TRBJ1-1,TGCAGCGCAATAGGTGGGGGGAACGGTGAAGCTTTCTTT,CSAIGGGNGEAFF
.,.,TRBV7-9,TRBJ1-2,TGTGCCAGCAGCTCCGGGGGGGGTTCGTCCTATGGCTACACCTTC,CASSSGGGSSYGYTF
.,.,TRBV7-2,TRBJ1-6,TGTGCCAGCAGCTTCTTTCCCCACAGAAGGGGCGAGGGTTCACCCCTCCACTTT,CASSFFPHRRGEGSPLHF
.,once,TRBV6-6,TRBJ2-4,TGTGCCAGCAGTTACACTACTCCGGCCAAAAACATTCAGTACTTC,CASSYTTPAKNIQYF
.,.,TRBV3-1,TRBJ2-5,TGTGCCAGCAGCCAGGTGGAGGCGGGGATAGAGACCCAGTACTTC,CASSQVEAGIETQYF
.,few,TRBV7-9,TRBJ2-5,TGTGCCAGCAGCTCACCGGGGAAGGGGACCCAGTACTTC,CASSSPGKGTQYF